Sequencing of this T cell receptor (beta chain) was carried out in a study of T cell responses to AZD1222 COVID-19 vaccine. Study results and limitations: All repertoire sampling was performed exclusively after the peak T cell response. Reportedly, nearly half the spike-specific TCRs target unmutated variant regions. Donors were largely white British and mainly female; clonal diversity was possibly underestimated.

The data were produced by immunoSEQ multiplex PCR, yet TCRdb's version contains in-frame clones alone and is incomplete. The sample has tens of thousands of clones; around 90% are singletons. V lost 5 bases and J 3 bases, leaving 10 bases between the germline ends. The germline CDR1 and CDR2 sequences are SGHTA and FQGTGA. The CDR3 is made up of 13 amino acids. Of note for this clone: What it recognizes is unknown.

This sequence originates from an adult in good health. The rearrangement joins TRBV7-3 to TRBJ1-1; no definite D call. The sequenced sample was peripheral blood, obtained on day 0 of AZD1222 vaccination. CDR3 sequence: CASSALRDTEAFF. DNA of the CDR3: TGTGCCAGCAGCGCCTTGAGGGACACTGAAGCTTTCTTT.